The TCR beta chain described here comes from a study of blood T cells in healthy people across ages. Study summary: T cells yielded about one barcoded beta molecule per two cells through template switching.

Germline V lookup: CDR1 SGHVS, CDR2 FQNEAQ. With V trimmed by 6 bases and J by 1 base, 8 bases remained unmatched. The CDR3 spans 15 residues. Then a second PCR, running roughly 6 to 11 cycles, was carried out with a sample-barcoded 5' primer and a J-beta primer mix. TCRdb used MiXCR to reprocess the 5' RACE reads, holding one entry per CDR3 protein. The sample yields around 1,000,000 distinct CDR3 sequences, less than 45% seen once. The origin of this receptor is a man aged 18 to 30 in good health. The chain carries TRBV7-8 and TRBJ1-1; 7 bases align to TRBD1. The sequenced material came from blood. CDR3 in amino acids: CASSGRTGANTEAFF. The CDR3 bases are TGTGCCAGCAGTGGGCGAACAGGGGCGAACACTGAAGCTTTCTTT. Using reference TRBV7-8 and TRBJ1-1 for the parts outside the CDR3, the full variable domain is GAGVSQSPRYKVAKRGQDVALRCDPISGHVSLFWYQQALGQGPEFLTYFQNEAQLDKSGLPSDRFFAERPEGSVSTLKIQRTQQEDSAVYLCASSGRTGANTEAFFGQGTRLTVV.